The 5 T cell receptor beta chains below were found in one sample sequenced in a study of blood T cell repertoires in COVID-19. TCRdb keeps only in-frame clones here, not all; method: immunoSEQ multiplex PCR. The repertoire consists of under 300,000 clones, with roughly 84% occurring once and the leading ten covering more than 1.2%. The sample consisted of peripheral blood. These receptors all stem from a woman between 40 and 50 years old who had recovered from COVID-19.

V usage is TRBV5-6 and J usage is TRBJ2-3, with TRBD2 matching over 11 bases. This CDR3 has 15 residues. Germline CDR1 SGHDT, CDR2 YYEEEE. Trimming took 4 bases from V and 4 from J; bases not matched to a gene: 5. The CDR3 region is CASSGGLAVADTQYF. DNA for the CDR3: TGTGCCAGCAGCGGGGGACTAGCGGTTGCAGATACGCAGTATTTT.

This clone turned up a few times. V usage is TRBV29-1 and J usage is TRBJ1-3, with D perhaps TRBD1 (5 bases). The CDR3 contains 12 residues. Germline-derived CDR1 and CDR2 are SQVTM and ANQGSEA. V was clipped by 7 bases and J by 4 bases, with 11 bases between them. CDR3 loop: CSGGTDGNTIYF. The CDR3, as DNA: TGCAGCGGCGGGACGGACGGAAACACCATATATTTT.

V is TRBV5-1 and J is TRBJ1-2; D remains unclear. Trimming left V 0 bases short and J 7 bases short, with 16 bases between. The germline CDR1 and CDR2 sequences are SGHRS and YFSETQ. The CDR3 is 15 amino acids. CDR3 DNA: TGCGCCAGCAGCTTGGGAGCGGCGCGTTTGTTTGGCTACACCTTC. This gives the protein CASSLGAARLFGYTF. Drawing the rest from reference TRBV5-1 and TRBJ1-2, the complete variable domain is KAGVTQTPRYLIKTRGQQVTLSCSPISGHRSVSWYQQTPGQGLQFLFEYFSETQRNKGNFPGRFSGRQFSNSRSEMNVSTLELGDSALYLCASSLGAARLFGYTFGSGTRLTVV.

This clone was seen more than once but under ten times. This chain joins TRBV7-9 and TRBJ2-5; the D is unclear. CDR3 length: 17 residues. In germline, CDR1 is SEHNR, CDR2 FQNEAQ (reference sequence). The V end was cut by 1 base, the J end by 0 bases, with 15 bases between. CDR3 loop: CASSLGVLGLYQETQYF. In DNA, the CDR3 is TGTGCCAGCAGCTTAGGAGTCCTAGGCCTGTACCAAGAGACCCAGTACTTC.

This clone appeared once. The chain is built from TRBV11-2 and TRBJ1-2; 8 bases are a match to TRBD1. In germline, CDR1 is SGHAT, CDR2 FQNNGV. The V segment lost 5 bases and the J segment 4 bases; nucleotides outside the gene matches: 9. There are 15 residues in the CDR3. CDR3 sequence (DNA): TGTGCCAGCAGCAACTCCGGGACAGGCCCCTATGGCTACACCTTC. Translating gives CASSNSGTGPYGYTF.